The clone carrying this T cell receptor beta chain has at least ten counts. The antigen is unknown. Trimming removed 0 bases from V and 3 bases from J, with 13 bases in between. Germline assignment: CDR1 SGHKS and CDR2 YYEKEE (reference sequence). The CDR3 extends over 15 amino acids. The data were obtained in a study of T-cell reconstitution after alpha-beta-depleted transplantation in children. Study-wide results and caveats: Surviving recipient T cells and thymic progenitors produced the high day-60 TCRbeta diversity seen in some patients. Reportedly, roughly two months post-transplant, alpha-beta T cells arose from several hundred expanded graft clones. From newly produced T cells came most of the T-cell counts and diversity one year after transplant.

This sample's TCRbeta library carried unique molecular identifier barcodes. From the PCR reads, TCRdb called clonotypes with MiXCR, one entry per CDR3 protein. The sample holds approximately 500,000 distinct CDR3 sequences; about 10% are singletons and the top ten take 2% to 2.5%. The receptor's source is a child younger than 10 with inherited bone marrow failure, due to receive a stem cell transplant. The sample in question was PBMCs, obtained before TCRalphabeta/CD19-depleted stem cell transplant. The chain employs TRBV5-5 and TRBJ2-7; D might be TRBD1 (6 bases). The CDR3 region is CASSLEAGASYEQYF. CDR3 sequence (DNA): TGTGCCAGCAGCTTGGAGGCAGGGGCTAGCTACGAGCAGTACTTC.